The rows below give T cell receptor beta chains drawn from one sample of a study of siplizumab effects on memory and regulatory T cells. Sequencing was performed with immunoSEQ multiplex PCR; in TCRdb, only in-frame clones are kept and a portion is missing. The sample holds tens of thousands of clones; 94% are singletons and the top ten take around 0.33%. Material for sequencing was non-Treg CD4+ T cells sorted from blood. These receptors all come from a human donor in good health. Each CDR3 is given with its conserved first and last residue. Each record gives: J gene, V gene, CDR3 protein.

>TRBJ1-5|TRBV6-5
CASSRQISNQPQHF
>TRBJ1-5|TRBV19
CASRTHEGWGNQPQHF
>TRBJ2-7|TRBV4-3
CASSPGQGSYEQYF
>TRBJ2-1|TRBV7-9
CASSPDSGSSYNEQFF
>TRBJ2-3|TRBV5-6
CASRRGADTQYF
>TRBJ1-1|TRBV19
CASSIAAGPNTEAFF
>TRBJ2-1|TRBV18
CASSQAAGDHNEQFF
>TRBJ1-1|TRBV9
CASSPRIGEAFF
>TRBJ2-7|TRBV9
CASSVGQGAGAYEQYF
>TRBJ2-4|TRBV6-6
CASTGLAGGAKNIQYF
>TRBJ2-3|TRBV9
CASSVGGIPLTDTQYF
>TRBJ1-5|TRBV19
CASSDLQFSPNQPQHF
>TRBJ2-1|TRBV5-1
CASSTGTGAGNEQFF
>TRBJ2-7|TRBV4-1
CASSQGGFAYEQYF
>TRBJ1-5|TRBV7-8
CASSSGTGEGNQPQHF
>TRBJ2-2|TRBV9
CASSVVDGGSNTGELFF
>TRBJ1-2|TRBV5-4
CASSRTGGNGYTF
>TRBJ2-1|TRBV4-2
CASSQEGGSEQFF
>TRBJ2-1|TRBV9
CASSTTTGGNEQFF
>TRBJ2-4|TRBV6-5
CASSGGVAKNIQYF
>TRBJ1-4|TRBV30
CAWDRGGEKLFF
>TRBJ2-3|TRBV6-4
CASSDRSGGGTDTQYF
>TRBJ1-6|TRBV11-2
CASSLWAGTESSPLHF
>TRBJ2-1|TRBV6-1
CASSEVKSGAEQFF
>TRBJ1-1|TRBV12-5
CASGWLVRNTEAFF
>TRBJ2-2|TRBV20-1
CSARRGRELFF
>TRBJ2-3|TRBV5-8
CASSLAGTTSHTQYF
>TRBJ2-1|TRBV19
CASSIDRLPSNEQFF
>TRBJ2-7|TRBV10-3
CAISPGLPVEQYF
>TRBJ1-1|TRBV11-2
CASSLGLGLTEAFF
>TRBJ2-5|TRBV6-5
CASSWGQKETQYF
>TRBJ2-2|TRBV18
CASSPGQGTGELFF
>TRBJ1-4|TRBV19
CASRGWDNEKLFF
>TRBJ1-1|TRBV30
CAWSPPGSPNTEAFF
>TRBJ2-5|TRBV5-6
CASSLSGETQYF
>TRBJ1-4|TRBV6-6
CASSYSEVNEKLFF
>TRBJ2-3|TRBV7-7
CASSLAGLAGVSTDTQYF
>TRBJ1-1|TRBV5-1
CASSLEVGTNTEAFF
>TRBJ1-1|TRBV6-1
CASSATGQTQAFF
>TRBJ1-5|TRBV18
CASSPTTSVGGHQPQHF
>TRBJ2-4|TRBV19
CASNAGGSKNIQYF
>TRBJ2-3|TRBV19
CASSIGGATTDTQYF
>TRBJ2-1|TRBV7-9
CASRRELSEQFF
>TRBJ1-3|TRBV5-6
CASSVLQVSSGNTIYF
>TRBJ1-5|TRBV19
CASRGLSSNQPQHF
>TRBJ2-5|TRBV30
CAWTPRGETQYF
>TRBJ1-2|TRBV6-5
CASSYRGRDGYTF
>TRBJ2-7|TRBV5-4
CASSSGHGGVREQYF
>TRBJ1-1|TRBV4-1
CASSAPGRPNTEAFF
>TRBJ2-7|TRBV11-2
CASSFSREQYF
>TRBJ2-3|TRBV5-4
CASSLVATSSTDTQYF
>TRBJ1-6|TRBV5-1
CASRPGTGKNSPLHF
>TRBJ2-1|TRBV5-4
CASSLGAGSYNEQFF